One sample yielded the 11 T cell receptor beta chains listed below, sequenced in a study of blood T cell repertoires in COVID-19. Repertoires were generated with immunoSEQ multiplex PCR, while TCRdb's copy carries only in-frame clones and drops some. The table includes some 500,000 clones, over 75% detected once. Sequenced input: PBMCs or T cells enriched from blood (not recorded which). The receptors derive from a woman aged 40 to 50 who had recovered from COVID-19.

The CDR3 DNA is TGTGCCAGCAGCTTAGTTATAGCGGGAGCTTACGAGCAGTACTTC. This codes for CASSLVIAGAYEQYF. J is TRBJ2-7 and V is TRBV7-8, with TRBD2 matching over 9 bases. The CDR3 is 15 residues long. V shed 1 base, J shed 4 bases, and the junction held 5 bases outside the gene matches. Per germline, CDR1 SGHVS and CDR2 FQNEAQ.

The chain employs TRBV19 and TRBJ1-1; the match to TRBD1 covers 11 bases. CDR3 length equals 16 residues. V shed 3 bases, J shed 1 base, and the junction held 4 bases outside the gene matches. CDR1 is LNHDA, CDR2 SQIVND, per germline (reference sequence). As DNA, the CDR3 is TGTGCCAGTAGTATGATAGGACAGGGGGCGAACACTGAAGCTTTCTTT. This translates into CASSMIGQGANTEAFF.

The rearrangement uses TRBV27 and TRBJ2-7; possibly TRBD2 for D (6 bases). V lost 5 bases and J lost 3, with 20 bases in between. Germline values: CDR1 MNHEY, CDR2 SMNVEV (reference sequence). The length of the CDR3 is 16 residues. The CDR3 coding sequence is TGTGCCAGCAGTGGGACTGCCCGATTTGTACACTACGAGCAGTACTTC. Translating it yields CASSGTARFVHYEQYF.

This chain connects TRBV18 to TRBJ1-1; 7 nucleotides line up with TRBD1. V lost 2 bases and J lost 4; bases outside the gene matches: 10. The CDR3 contains 16 residues. CDR1 KGHSH and CDR2 LQKENI come from the germline V gene. The CDR3 region has the DNA TGTGCCAGCTCACCATTACGGGACAGTCAGCGCACTGAAGCTTTCTTT. The encoded protein is CASSPLRDSQRTEAFF.

The CDR3 DNA reads TGTGCCAGCAGCCAAGATTGGCGGACAGGGACCGACGAGCAGTACTTC. Encoded protein: CASSQDWRTGTDEQYF. The chain links TRBV3-1 (or the pseudogene TRBV3-2) to TRBJ2-7, with 8 bases fitting TRBD1. Per germline, CDR1 LGHDT and CDR2 YNNKEL (reference sequence). The V segment lost 0 bases and the J segment 5 bases; nucleotides outside the gene matches: 9. The CDR3 has 16 residues.

This sequence joins TRBV27 and TRBJ2-1; TRBD2 matches 12 bases. V lost 3 bases, J lost 8 bases, and 11 bases stayed unmatched. The length of the CDR3 is 17 residues. Germline loops: CDR1 MNHEY, CDR2 SMNVEV (reference sequence). Here the CDR3 DNA reads TGTGCCAGCAGTTTGGCGCCCGGACTAGCGGGAATCGATGAGCAGTTCTTC. Protein sequence: CASSLAPGLAGIDEQFF.

With regard to this clone: At one of its ends the junction is not consistent with the germline gene, which may arise from a read error. The chain recombines TRBV7-7 with TRBJ2-7; 7 bases align to TRBD1. The CDR3 totals 15 residues. Per germline, CDR1 SSHAT and CDR2 FNYEAQ (reference sequence). CDR3 sequence: CASSLGDSGSYEQYF. Here the CDR3 DNA reads TGTGCTAGCAGCTTGGGGGACAGTGGGTCCTACGAGCAGTACTTC.

V usage is TRBV18 and J usage is TRBJ2-7, with 11 bases identical to TRBD2. This CDR3 has 15 residues. The trim removed 2 bases at V and 5 bases at J, leaving 5 bases unmatched. The germline CDR1 and CDR2 sequences are KGHSH and LQKENI. CDR3 loop: CASSPGTSGTNEQYF. The CDR3 DNA reads as TGTGCCAGCTCACCAGGGACTAGCGGCACCAACGAGCAGTACTTC.

The chain has TRBV19 and TRBJ1-1, with TRBD1 matching 7 bases. CDR3 length equals 15 residues. In germline, CDR1 is LNHDA, CDR2 SQIVND (reference sequence). With V trimmed by 5 bases and J by 1 base, 7 bases remained unmatched. CDR3 DNA: TGTGCCAGTAGTGCTAGGGACAGTAGGAACACTGAAGCTTTCTTT. Translated: CASSARDSRNTEAFF.

This clone was seen once. The chain combines TRBV3-1 (or the pseudogene TRBV3-2) with TRBJ1-1, with a weak D call TRBD1 (6 bases). Germline CDR1 and CDR2: LGHDT and YNNKEL (reference sequence). V shed 7 bases and J shed 1 base, with 16 bases lying between them. This CDR3 spans 15 amino acids. CDR3 sequence: CASTITPGENTEAFF. CDR3 coding DNA: TGTGCCAGCACCATCACCCCAGGGGAGAACACTGAAGCTTTCTTT.

The rearrangement links TRBV15 to TRBJ1-1, with 8 bases matching TRBD1. With V trimmed by 0 bases and J by 5 bases, 5 bases remained unmatched. Germline-derived CDR1 and CDR2 are LNHNV and YYDKDF (reference sequence). This CDR3 is built from 15 residues. The CDR3 sequence is CATSRDLRTGTEAFF. In DNA, the CDR3 is TGTGCCACCAGCAGAGATCTGAGGACAGGGACTGAAGCTTTCTTT.